Following are 13 T cell receptor beta chains from one sample sequenced in a study of cytomegalovirus exposure and HLA in healthy donors. It was with 60 Vbeta and 13 Jbeta primers that the PCR ran. Profiling relied on immunoSEQ multiplex PCR, and the TCRdb table lists in-frame clones only, not all of them. The sample consists of more than 90,000 clones, around 74% of them appearing once. The sample taken for sequencing was PBMCs. These receptors came from a man aged 40-49 years in good health and CMV-seropositive.

In its sample, this clone was seen a few times. This sequence joins TRBV10-3 and TRBJ1-6; 7 nucleotides align to TRBD1. Germline V lookup: CDR1 ENHRY, CDR2 SYGVKD. The CDR3 extends over 13 amino acids. Trimming removed 6 bases from V and 9 bases from J; junction bases left unmatched: 5. CDR3: CAISADRVSPLHF. The CDR3 DNA reads TGTGCCATCAGCGCCGACAGGGTTTCACCCCTCCACTTT.

A note on this clone: At one end, the junction sequence differs from germline, possibly due to a read error. The rearrangement uses TRBV28 and TRBJ2-2; a possible D gene is TRBD2 (5 bases). The CDR3 is 15 amino acids. Germline-derived CDR1 and CDR2 are MDHEN and SYDVKM. The CDR3 reads CASTLSSANTGELFF. The CDR3 coding sequence is TGTGCCAGCACTTTAAGTAGCGCGAACACCGGGGAGCTGTTTTTT. The whole variable domain, remainder taken from reference TRBV28 and TRBJ2-2, is DVKVTQSSRYLVKRTGEKVFLECVQDMDHENMFWYRQDPGLGLRLIYFSYDVKMKEKGDIPEGYSVSREKKERFSLILESASTNQTSMYLCASTLSSANTGELFFGEGSRLTVL.

The chain is built from TRBV2 and TRBJ2-2; 11 bases are a match to TRBD1. The V segment lost 6 bases and the J segment 5 bases; nucleotides outside the gene matches: 5. The CDR3 is 15 amino acids. Germline values: CDR1 SNHLY, CDR2 FYNNEI. The CDR3 region is CASRPRDRGTGELFF. CDR3 bases: TGTGCCAGCAGGCCTCGGGACAGGGGGACCGGGGAGCTGTTTTTT.

The chain has TRBV10-2 and TRBJ2-7; 11 bases agree with TRBD1. V was pared by 2 bases and J by 4 bases, with 16 bases of the junction left unmatched. The CDR3 consists of 19 residues. Germline V gives CDR1 WSHSY, CDR2 SAAADI. Here the CDR3 DNA reads TGCGCCAGCAGTGAGCGGGTAGGACAGGGGGCCATGTTTAGATACGAGCAGTACTTC. Translated, it gives CASSERVGQGAMFRYEQYF.

The chain combines TRBV2 with TRBJ1-4; D perhaps matches TRBD1 (5 bases). This CDR3 spans 15 amino acids. Between the trimmed V and J ends, which lost 3 bases and 3 bases, there was a span of 11 bases. Germline loops: CDR1 SNHLY, CDR2 FYNNEI. The CDR3 DNA follows: TGTGCCAGCAGTGACAGGGTGGCGGCTAATGAAAAACTGTTTTTT. This gives the protein CASSDRVAANEKLFF.

The chain employs TRBV6-5 and TRBJ2-7, with a possible D match to TRBD1 (6 bases). With 4 bases removed from V and 2 bases from J, the gap between germline ends came to 15 bases. The CDR3 is 15 amino acids. From germline, CDR1 is MNHEY and CDR2 SVGAGI. The CDR3 spells CASSSLSRGPYEQYF. The CDR3 DNA follows: TGTGCCAGCAGTTCACTTTCCAGGGGCCCCTACGAGCAGTACTTC.

The rearrangement joins TRBV11-2 to TRBJ2-7; D remains ambiguous. The CDR3 runs 12 residues. Trimming removed 2 bases from V and 5 bases from J, with 7 bases in between. From germline, CDR1 is SGHAT and CDR2 FQNNGV. DNA for the CDR3: TGTGCCAGCAGCTTAAGAGTACACGAGCAGTACTTC. Translation gives CASSLRVHEQYF.

The chain couples TRBV7-9 to TRBJ2-1; 7 bases align to TRBD1. The CDR3 extends over 15 amino acids. Germline lookup yields CDR1 SEHNR and CDR2 FQNEAQ (reference sequence). The J segment lost 0 bases and the V segment lost 5 bases, leaving 4 bases of the junction unmatched. CDR3 nucleotide sequence: TGTGCCAGCAGCCTCGGGGACAGCTCCTACAATGAGCAGTTCTTC. The encoded protein is CASSLGDSSYNEQFF. Supplemented by reference TRBV7-9 and TRBJ2-1, the full variable domain reads DTGVSQNPRHKITKRGQNVTFRCDPISEHNRLYWYRQTLGQGPEFLTYFQNEAQLEKSRLLSDRFSAERPKGSFSTLEIQRTEQGDSAMYLCASSLGDSSYNEQFFGPGTRLTVL.

The chain's CDR3 is CSVDGAGRRYGYTF. DNA for the CDR3: TGCAGCGTTGACGGGGCAGGGAGGCGCTATGGCTACACCTTC. This chain joins TRBV29-1 and TRBJ1-2; D is possibly TRBD1 (5 bases). The CDR3 contains 14 residues. V was pared by 3 bases and J by 4 bases, with 15 bases between. Per germline, CDR1 SQVTM and CDR2 ANQGSEA.

V usage is TRBV6-1 and J usage is TRBJ2-7, with TRBD1 identical over 7 bases. With 3 bases clipped from V and 2 bases from J, the junction kept 4 bases outside the gene matches. Germline V CDR1 and CDR2: MNHNS, SASEGT. This CDR3 is built from 14 residues. CDR3 region: CASSDRGWAYEQYF. The CDR3 DNA follows: TGTGCCAGCAGTGACAGGGGGTGGGCCTACGAGCAGTACTTC.

The chain couples TRBV9 to TRBJ2-3; D unclear. The ends were cut back, 5 bases at V and 6 bases at J, with 16 bases in the middle. This CDR3 contains 14 residues. Germline CDR1 reads SGDLS; CDR2 reads YYNGEE. CDR3 DNA sequence: TGTGCCAGCAGGCGATCCCCTTTATTCGATACGCAGTATTTT. This translates into CASRRSPLFDTQYF.

In its sample, this clone was seen once. This rearrangement joins TRBV2 to TRBJ2-7; 9 bases agree with TRBD2. The V and J ends lost 4 bases and 4 bases, in that order; junction bases with no gene match: 2. Germline V CDR1 and CDR2: SNHLY, FYNNEI. The CDR3 totals 13 residues. The CDR3 DNA reads TGTGCCAGCAGTGGTCTAGCGGGATACGAGCAGTACTTC. The encoded protein is CASSGLAGYEQYF.

V and J are TRBV4-3 and TRBJ2-2, with D unclear. Germline CDR1 is LGHNA and CDR2 is YSLEER. The CDR3 covers 15 residues. V was cut by 0 bases and J by 1 base, with 6 bases left in between. The DNA for the CDR3 is TGCGCCAGCAGCCAAGATCTTGTGAACACCGGGGAGCTGTTTTTT. This sequence encodes CASSQDLVNTGELFF.